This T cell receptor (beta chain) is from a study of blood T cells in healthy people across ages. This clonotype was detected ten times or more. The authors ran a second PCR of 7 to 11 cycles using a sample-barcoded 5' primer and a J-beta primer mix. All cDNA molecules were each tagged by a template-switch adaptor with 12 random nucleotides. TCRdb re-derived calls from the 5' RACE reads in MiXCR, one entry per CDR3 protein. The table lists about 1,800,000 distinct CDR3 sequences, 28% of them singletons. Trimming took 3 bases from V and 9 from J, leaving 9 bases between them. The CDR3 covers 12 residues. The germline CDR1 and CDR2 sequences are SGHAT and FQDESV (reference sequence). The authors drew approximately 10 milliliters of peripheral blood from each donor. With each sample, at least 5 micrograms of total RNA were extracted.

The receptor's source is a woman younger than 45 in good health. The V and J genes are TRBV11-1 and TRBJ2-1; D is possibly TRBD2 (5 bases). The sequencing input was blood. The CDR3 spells CASSFAEGEQFF. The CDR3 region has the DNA TGTGCCAGCAGCTTCGCCGAGGGTGAGCAGTTCTTC.